This is a list of T cell receptor beta chains from one sample in a study of blood T cell repertoires in COVID-19. Using immunoSEQ multiplex PCR, the repertoire was profiled, and TCRdb retains in-frame clones only, with some absent. The sample carries approximately 150,000 clones, roughly four fifths recorded once. The specimen was peripheral blood. The receptors were gathered from a human donor in a cohort sampled during active COVID-19. CDR3s include the opening cysteine and the closing phenylalanine or tryptophan. The D gene is left open where the match is weak. Some rows mark clone size as missing; the rest say once, few, many or name a class of expanded clone.

TRBD2,TRBV7-2,.,TRBJ2-7,TGTGCCAGCAGCACTAGCGGGAGTCGCTCCTACGAGCAGTACTTC,CASSTSGSRSYEQYF
TRBD2,TRBV9,.,TRBJ2-3,TGTGCCAGCAGCGTAGCGGAGGGCGGGGGGACTAGCACAGATACGCAGTATTTT,CASSVAEGGGTSTDTQYF
TRBD1,TRBV7-3,.,TRBJ2-2,TGTGCCAGCAGCTCTGCCGGGACAGCGAACACCGGGGAGCTGTTTTTT,CASSSAGTANTGELFF
.,TRBV7-2,.,TRBJ2-1,TGTGCCAGCAGCTTAGCCACGGACAATGAGCAGTTCTTC,CASSLATDNEQFF
TRBD2,TRBV29-1,.,TRBJ2-1,TGCAGCGCCACGGGACTAGCGGGAGTATCCTACAATGAGCAGTTCTTC,CSATGLAGVSYNEQFF
.,TRBV19,.,TRBJ1-3,TGTGCCAGTAGCGAAACAGGCATCTCTGGAAACACCATATATTTT,CASSETGISGNTIYF
.,TRBV19,.,TRBJ2-3,TGTGCCAGTAGTATAACGGGGGGCGGAGATACGCAGTATTTT,CASSITGGGDTQYF
.,TRBV10-1,few,TRBJ2-2,TGCGCCAGCAGTGTGGACACCAACACCGGGGAGCTGTTTTTT,CASSVDTNTGELFF
.,TRBV6-5,.,TRBJ2-2,TGTGCCAGCAGCAGAACGAACACCGGGGAGCTGTTTTTT,CASSRTNTGELFF
.,TRBV27,.,TRBJ1-1,TGTGCCAGCAGTTTAGCGGGGGCAAGGGCTGAAGCTTTCTTT,CASSLAGARAEAFF
TRBD2,TRBV4-3,.,TRBJ2-7,TGCGCCAGCAGCCAAGGGACTAGCGGGGGAGGGGGCGAGCAGTACTTC,CASSQGTSGGGGEQYF
TRBD1,TRBV4-3,.,TRBJ1-6,TGCGCCAGCAGCCAAGATTGGGGACAGCTTAATTCACCCCTCCACTTT,CASSQDWGQLNSPLHF
TRBD1,TRBV7-9,few,TRBJ2-3,TGTGCCAGCAGCTCGACAGGGATAGATACGCAGTATTTT,CASSSTGIDTQYF
.,TRBV3-1/TRBV3-2,.,TRBJ2-5,TGTGCCAGCAGCGTACTAGCCTCAACGGAGACCCAGTACTTC,CASSVLASTETQYF
.,TRBV11-2,.,TRBJ1-3,TGTGCCAGCAGCTTAGTAAGCGGGGGGCGAAAAAACACCATATATTTT,CASSLVSGGRKNTIYF
TRBD1,TRBV4-3,.,TRBJ1-2,TGCGCCAGCAGCCAAGATTGGACAGGGGTTGGCTACACCTTC,CASSQDWTGVGYTF
TRBD1,TRBV6-2/TRBV6-3,.,TRBJ2-2,TGTGCCAGCTGCCCGACAGGGGAACCCGGGGAGCTGTTTTTT,CASCPTGEPGELFF
TRBD1,TRBV7-6,.,TRBJ2-5,TGTGCCAGCAGCTCGGGGACAGGGATCGTGGAGACCCAGTACTTC,CASSSGTGIVETQYF
TRBD1,TRBV9,.,TRBJ2-1,TGTGCCAGCAGCCCCCAGAGGGGACAGGGGGCGCGGAATGAGCAGTTCTTC,CASSPQRGQGARNEQFF
.,TRBV24-1,.,TRBJ2-7,TGTGCCACCAGTGATTTGCAGGGGGAGCAGTACTTC,CATSDLQGEQYF
.,TRBV4-2,once,TRBJ2-3,TGTGCCAGCAGCCAAGGGGGGGAATCGGATACGCAGTATTTT,CASSQGGESDTQYF
TRBD2,TRBV6-5,.,TRBJ2-3,TGTGCCAGCAGTTACTCGCCGGGAGGGGCTGATACGCAGTATTTT,CASSYSPGGADTQYF
.,TRBV6-5,few,TRBJ1-2,TGTGCCAGCAAGGTCAGGGATGCCTATGGCTACACCTTC,CASKVRDAYGYTF
.,TRBV5-4,.,TRBJ1-1,TGTGCCAGCAGCAGCGGACAGCTAGATCCCGAAGCTTTCTTT,CASSSGQLDPEAFF
.,TRBV5-1,once,TRBJ2-7,TGCGCCAGCAGCATTGGGACACCCGACGGCGAGCAGTACTTC,CASSIGTPDGEQYF
.,TRBV9,.,TRBJ2-3,TGTGCCAGCAGCGGCCGGGGGAGAGGAGATACGCAGTATTTT,CASSGRGRGDTQYF
TRBD2,TRBV27,.,TRBJ2-1,TGTGCCAGCAGTTTACGACTAGCGGGAGGTGGAGATGAGCAGTTCTTC,CASSLRLAGGGDEQFF
TRBD1,TRBV15,once,TRBJ2-7,TGTGCCACTTCGGACAGGGCGAACGAGCAGTACTTC,CATSDRANEQYF
TRBD1,TRBV5-6,.,TRBJ2-4,TGTGCCAGCAGCTTGGAGGGGGCGGCCAAAAACATTCAGTACTTC,CASSLEGAAKNIQYF
.,TRBV4-3,once,TRBJ2-2,TGCGCCAGCAGCCAAGAACTTGTGAACACCGGGGAGCTGTTTTTT,CASSQELVNTGELFF
.,TRBV5-6,.,TRBJ2-7,TGTGCCAGCAGCTTGGTAGGACAGCGCACTTACGAGCAGTACTTC,CASSLVGQRTYEQYF
TRBD2,TRBV11-2,.,TRBJ2-1,TGTGCCAGCAGCTTAGGACAAGCGGGAGTTCGACGCAATGAGCAGTTCTTC,CASSLGQAGVRRNEQFF